This entry describes one TCR beta chain. Its target antigen remains unknown. Lacking the conserved final phenylalanine or tryptophan, this CDR3 likely reflects a read error. Because the CDR3's place on the DNA is in doubt, the DNA is left out and the CDR3 is given as listed by TCRdb. The CDR3 is made up of 13 amino acids, end residues included. Looking up the germline V gene yields CDR1 SGHTA and CDR2 FQGTGA. The data are from a study of CD8+CD57+ T cells in acquired aplastic anemia listed by TCRdb under 2018. Notes on the research overall: DNA extracted from sorted CD4+ and CD8+ cells had a mean of around 3 ug, with a range of about 0.18 to 27.4 ug. A CD8+CD57+ expansion meant a frequency higher than the mean frequency seen in healthy subjects. What the study reported, not specific to this receptor: No significant difference in CD8+ Simpson's diversity was found between patients and healthy controls (P=0.060). Around 30 CD8+ CDR3 sequences were shared between patients and controls but appeared highly expressed in patients and within their immunodominant clones.

TCR beta VDJ combination and CDR3 sequence profiling used genomic DNA as the template. An Illumina HiSeq 2000 was the platform used for TCR repertoire sequencing. The study's processing was this. TRBV/TRBJ rearrangement plots, CDR3 size and DJ length profiles, and Simpson's diversity index were used to evaluate the repertoires. Whichever DNA sequence was most abundant in the deep sequencing data was defined as the immunodominant clone. CDR3 amino acid sequences were checked for sharing between subjects and were compared against published repertoires and the VDJdb database. The public reads were run again by TCRdb, first through fastp at Q25 and then through MiXCR, and only productive beta chains were kept. When rows share a CDR3 protein, they turn into one entry using the most common DNA and genes. V and J calls and clone size were set by TCRdb, not the authors. The sample table records approximately 250,000 distinct CDR3 sequences; 82% of these occur just once. Roughly 42% of the sample is taken by the ten largest.

Patients chosen for sequencing had shown expansion of CD8+CD57+ cells by flow cytometry. Every patient had severe acquired aplastic anemia, diagnosed using the International Study of Aplastic Anemia and Agranulocytosis and Camitta criteria. Patients had received no therapy at the time of blood sampling. In the study, sorted CD4+ and CD8+ blood T cells from patients with severe aplastic anemia and from healthy subjects underwent deep sequencing of TCR repertoires. In the USA, patient enrollment took place under clinicaltrials.gov protocols 00001620, 01623167, 00001397, 00071045, 00081523 and 00961064. Ficoll-Paque density gradient centrifugation was used to isolate peripheral blood mononuclear cells. Before DNA was extracted, CD4+ and CD8+ T cells were sorted using either FACS or magnetic beads.

Sample: sorted CD4+, CD8+, or CD8+CD57+ T cells (not recorded which) from PBMCs. The sequence links TRBV7-3 to TRBJ2-3; the table's D call, TRBD1, has no DNA check behind it. This clonotype was sampled from a human donor with aplastic anemia. The encoded CDR3 is CASSLTASGSPYN.